The 28 T cell receptor beta chains below all came from one sample that was sequenced in a study of identical twins. TCRdb fed the 5' RACE reads into MiXCR, producing one record per CDR3 protein. The table has 450,000 to 650,000 distinct CDR3 sequences, 7.5% to 10% seen once. These data also formed part of another study, on yellow fever vaccine responses in identical twins.

Sequenced input: PBMCs. These receptors were obtained from a woman under 30 in good health.

This clonotype was detected only a few times. J is TRBJ2-2 and V is TRBV11-2; D uncertain. The CDR3 spans 13 residues. Per the germline V gene, CDR1 is SGHAT and CDR2 is FQNNGV. V dropped 10 bases and J dropped 3 bases, with 12 bases sitting between them. The CDR3 loop is CANSDGYTGELFF. Written as DNA, the CDR3 is TGTGCCAACTCAGACGGCTACACCGGGGAGCTGTTTTTT.

This clonotype was recorded a few times. V gene TRBV7-2 combines with J gene TRBJ2-3; perhaps TRBD2 as D (5 bases). The germline V gene has CDR1 SGHTA and CDR2 FQGNSA. Trimming took off 3 bases at V and 6 bases at J, with 13 bases between the two ends. This CDR3 comprises 14 residues. The CDR3 sequence: CASSFEGLGDTQYF. CDR3 in DNA: TGTGCCAGCAGCTTTGAGGGCCTCGGGGATACGCAGTATTTT.

This clonotype was counted a few times. For the CDR3, the DNA is TGCAGCGTAGGGAAGGATGATGGCTACACCTTC. Translated: CSVGKDDGYTF. The chain links TRBV29-1 to TRBJ1-2; D is uncertain. This CDR3 comprises 11 residues. Germline V lookup: CDR1 SQVTM, CDR2 ANQGSEA. Trimming shortened V by 6 bases and J by 6 bases, and 11 bases separated the two germline ends.

This clonotype was seen more than once but under ten times. The chain carries TRBV29-1 and TRBJ2-7, with 9 nucleotides matching TRBD2. Trimming removed 5 bases from V and 0 bases from J; junction bases left unmatched: 8. CDR1 is SQVTM, CDR2 ANQGSEA, per germline. The CDR3 loop spans 15 amino acids. CDR3 nucleotides: TGCAGCGTTACCCCGACTAGCGGCCTCTCCTACGAGCAGTACTTC. Amino acid sequence: CSVTPTSGLSYEQYF.

The DNA of the CDR3 is TGTGCCAGCAGCTGGACAGAAGCCTACGAGCAGTACTTC. Amino acid sequence: CASSWTEAYEQYF. The chain uses TRBV7-2 and TRBJ2-7; TRBD1 might be the D (6 bases). This CDR3 is built from 13 residues. The germline V and J ends were trimmed by 4 bases and 2 bases, with 9 bases remaining between them. CDR1 SGHTA and CDR2 FQGNSA come from the germline V gene.

The V call is TRBV11-2, the J call TRBJ1-1; TRBD1 aligns across 7 bases. Per germline, CDR1 SGHAT and CDR2 FQNNGV. V lost 4 bases, J lost 4 bases, and 3 bases stayed unmatched. This CDR3 is built from 13 residues. The CDR3 DNA reads as TGTGCCAGCAGCTCAGGGACAGCCACTGAAGCTTTCTTT. Translated: CASSSGTATEAFF.

In this sample, this clonotype turned up many times. This rearrangement joins TRBV24-1 to TRBJ2-7, with TRBD1 matching 8 bases. Germline trimming cut 5 bases from V and 6 bases from J; bases unmatched to any gene: 8. There are 14 residues in the CDR3. From germline, CDR1 is KGHDR and CDR2 SFDVKD. CDR3 residues: CATSGPGTGGEQYF. CDR3 DNA: TGTGCCACCAGTGGCCCCGGGACAGGCGGCGAGCAGTACTTC.

The J gene is TRBJ2-5, the V gene TRBV11-1, with 8 bases lining up with TRBD2. Germline V gene data show CDR1 as SGHAT and CDR2 as FQDESV (reference sequence). The CDR3 length is 21 residues. V shed 2 bases and J 2 bases; nucleotides not matched to a gene: 22. CDR3 in amino acids: CASSLLTVGKRGKILQETQYF. The CDR3 DNA is TGTGCCAGCAGCTTATTGACGGTTGGGAAGCGGGGGAAGATATTACAAGAGACCCAGTACTTC. Complete variable domain (other parts from reference TRBV11-1 and TRBJ2-5): EAEVAQSPRYKITEKSQAVAFWCDPISGHATLYWYRQILGQGPELLVQFQDESVVDDSQLPKDRFSAERLKGVDSTLKIQPAELGDSAMYLCASSLLTVGKRGKILQETQYFGPGTRLLVL.

The chain uses TRBV20-1 and TRBJ1-6; D unclear. V lost 5 bases and J lost 3, with 8 bases in between. The CDR3 spans 13 residues. Looked up from germline, CDR1 is DFQATT and CDR2 is SNEGSKA (reference sequence). The CDR3 nucleotides are TGCAGTGCTGCAGCCTACTATAATTCACCCCTCCACTTT. This codes for CSAAAYYNSPLHF.

At least ten counts were recorded for this clonotype. This sequence joins TRBV14 and TRBJ2-1, with 8 bases fitting TRBD1. Germline CDR1 reads SGHDN; CDR2 reads FVKESK. V trimming: 3 bases; J trimming: 10 bases; junction bases outside the gene matches: 8. CDR3 size: 14 residues. The DNA for the CDR3 is TGTGCCAGCAGCCAGGGGACAGGCCACTTGGAGCAGTTCTTC. This translates into CASSQGTGHLEQFF.

This clonotype was counted at least ten times. This sequence joins TRBV6-5 and TRBJ2-5, with D perhaps matching TRBD1 (5 bases). CDR1 and CDR2 from the germline V gene are MNHEY and SVGAGI. This CDR3 has 15 amino acids. The germline V and J ends were trimmed by 4 bases and 3 bases, with 15 bases remaining between them. CDR3 residues: CASSSPEKGKETQYF. The DNA for the CDR3 is TGTGCCAGCAGTTCCCCGGAGAAGGGGAAAGAGACCCAGTACTTC.

This rearrangement joins TRBV4-1 to TRBJ2-1; TRBD2 aligns across 9 bases. The CDR3 runs to 17 residues. Germline V gene data show CDR1 as MGHRA and CDR2 as YSYEKL. J gave up 12 bases and V 1 base, and 16 bases lay outside the gene matches. The CDR3 coding sequence is TGCGCCAGCAGCCAAGGCTCCGGGACTAGCAGGAGACAAAGGCAGTTCTTC. Translated: CASSQGSGTSRRQRQFF.

This clonotype was counted between two and nine times. Here the CDR3 reads CASSSWRDNEQFF. The CDR3 nucleotides are TGTGCCAGCAGCTCGTGGAGGGACAATGAGCAGTTCTTC. The V and J genes are TRBV7-9 and TRBJ2-1; D possibly corresponds to TRBD2 (6 bases). The germline V and J ends were trimmed by 4 bases and 5 bases, with 9 bases remaining between them. Germline CDR1 is SEHNR and CDR2 is FQNEAQ (reference sequence). The CDR3 runs to 13 residues.

This clonotype was detected many times. The chain links TRBV4-1 to TRBJ2-3; D is undetermined. CDR1 and CDR2 (germline): MGHRA, YSYEKL. V gave up 0 bases and J gave up 2 bases, with 9 bases separating them. The CDR3 runs to 15 residues. This CDR3 is CASSQDAALTDTQYF. The CDR3 coding sequence is TGCGCCAGCAGCCAAGACGCGGCCCTCACAGATACGCAGTATTTT.

This clonotype was counted between two and nine times. V usage is TRBV12-5 and J usage is TRBJ2-5; possible D gene TRBD2, 6 bases. V lost 4 bases to trimming and J lost 5 bases, with 14 bases between them. The germline V gene encodes CDR1 LGHNT and CDR2 FRNRAP. This CDR3 contains 14 residues. The DNA for the CDR3 is TGTGCTAGTGGTTACGGAGGGAAGAGGGAGACCCAGTACTTC. The encoded protein is CASGYGGKRETQYF. Using reference TRBV12-5 and TRBJ2-5 for the parts outside the CDR3, the full variable domain is DARVTQTPRHKVTEMGQEVTMRCQPILGHNTVFWYRQTMMQGLELLAYFRNRAPLDDSGMPKDRFSAEMPDATLATLKIQPSEPRDSAVYFCASGYGGKRETQYFGPGTRLLVL.

This clonotype was seen at least ten times. The chain recombines TRBV12-3 or TRBV12-4 with TRBJ2-7; D is possibly TRBD1 (6 bases). The CDR3 extends over 14 amino acids. V shed 5 bases and J shed 1 base, with 12 bases lying between them. The CDR3 sequence is CASSREDSSYEQYF. CDR3 DNA: TGTGCCAGCAGTCGAGAGGACAGTTCCTACGAGCAGTACTTC.

This chain joins TRBV20-1 and TRBJ1-6; D not certain. Germline CDR1 is DFQATT and CDR2 is SNEGSKA (reference sequence). The CDR3 spans 13 residues. Trimming pared 5 bases from V and 9 bases from J, leaving 14 bases between. The CDR3 loop is CSAFPLAPSPLHF. CDR3 DNA: TGCAGTGCTTTTCCTTTGGCACCTTCACCCCTCCACTTT.

This clonotype was detected many times. The chain joins TRBV29-1 to TRBJ2-1; D is possibly TRBD2 (6 bases). The CDR3 is made up of 14 amino acids. Germline loops: CDR1 SQVTM, CDR2 ANQGSEA. Trimming shortened V by 0 bases and J by 6 bases, and 12 bases separated the two germline ends. CDR3 amino acids: CSVEDQSSGNEQFF. As DNA, the CDR3 is TGCAGCGTTGAAGATCAGAGTAGCGGCAATGAGCAGTTCTTC.

This clonotype was seen at least ten times. The gene calls are TRBV20-1 and TRBJ1-6; TRBD1 matches at 7 bases. From germline, CDR1 is DFQATT and CDR2 SNEGSKA (reference sequence). The CDR3 has 14 residues. The J segment lost 5 bases and the V segment lost 5 bases, leaving 6 bases of the junction unmatched. The CDR3 DNA reads as TGCAGTGCTCGACAGGGCTCAGATAATTCACCCCTCCACTTT. Its protein is CSARQGSDNSPLHF.

This clonotype was seen a handful of times. This rearrangement joins TRBV11-2 to TRBJ2-7; 15 nucleotides line up with TRBD2. The CDR3 consists of 20 residues. Germline-derived CDR1 and CDR2 are SGHAT and FQNNGV. After removal of 5 bases from V and 0 bases from J, the junction contained 14 bases not matched to a gene. The CDR3, as DNA: TGTGCCAGCAGCATTGAGTTAACGGGACTAGCGGGAGGCTACTCCTACGAGCAGTACTTC. Translated, it gives CASSIELTGLAGGYSYEQYF.

This clonotype was found many times. The chain joins TRBV5-1 to TRBJ2-1, with 10 bases matching TRBD2. The CDR3 runs to 20 residues. V lost 3 bases, J lost 5 bases, and 20 bases stayed unmatched. Germline CDR1 and CDR2: SGHRS and YFSETQ. CDR3 bases: TGCGCCAGCAGCTCCTCCACACCGACTAGCGGGCCTGGGGGCCACAATGAGCAGTTCTTC. It codes for CASSSSTPTSGPGGHNEQFF.

This clonotype was counted between two and nine times. This rearrangement joins TRBV3-1 to TRBJ2-1, with TRBD1 identical over 8 bases. In germline, CDR1 is LGHDT, CDR2 YNNKEL (reference sequence). V shed 1 base and J 7 bases; nucleotides not matched to a gene: 15. The CDR3 contains 18 residues. CDR3 bases: TGTGCCAGCAGCCAAGGTGTAATTGGACAGGGTGGCAGGAATGAGCAGTTCTTC. Its translation: CASSQGVIGQGGRNEQFF.

This clonotype has more than one count but fewer than ten. In DNA, the CDR3 is TGTGCCAGCAGTTACTCCCGGGGGGCACCTAGAGAGCAGTACTTC. Protein: CASSYSRGAPREQYF. The rearrangement joins TRBV6-5 to TRBJ2-7, with a tentative D call TRBD2 (7 bases). The CDR3 length is 15 residues. V was shortened by 0 bases and J by 7 bases, with 16 bases between the two germline ends. The germline gives CDR1 MNHEY, CDR2 SVGAGI.

The CDR3 DNA reads TGTGCCAGCAGCTCCCGGACAGGAATGAACACTGAAGCTTTCTTT. Amino acids: CASSSRTGMNTEAFF. J is TRBJ1-1 and V is TRBV7-9, with 7 bases that match TRBD1. The CDR3 spans 15 residues. Germline V lookup: CDR1 SEHNR, CDR2 FQNEAQ (reference sequence). Losses at the gene ends were 4 bases for V and 0 bases for J; bases not matched to a gene: 5.

This clonotype occurred a few times. The rearrangement joins TRBV3-1 to TRBJ2-5; the match to TRBD2 covers 11 bases. The CDR3 has 16 amino acids. The germline CDR1 and CDR2 sequences are LGHDT and YNNKEL (reference sequence). The trim removed 4 bases at V and 5 bases at J, leaving 9 bases unmatched. DNA for the CDR3: TGTGCCAGCAGCCGATCACTAGCGGGAGCTGGCGAGACCCAGTACTTC. It codes for CASSRSLAGAGETQYF.

Ten or more counts support this clonotype. This rearrangement joins TRBV12-5 to TRBJ2-1, with D perhaps matching TRBD1 or TRBD2 (5 bases each). The V end lost 6 bases, the J end lost 8 bases, and 11 bases lay between the germline ends. CDR3 length: 12 residues. Looked up from germline, CDR1 is LGHNT and CDR2 is FRNRAP. CDR3 DNA: TGTGCTAGTGGACGCTTGGGGGATGAGCAGTTCTTC. Its translation: CASGRLGDEQFF.

This clonotype was picked up many times. The chain joins TRBV29-1 to TRBJ2-1; D is perhaps TRBD1 (5 bases). Germline values: CDR1 SQVTM, CDR2 ANQGSEA. The CDR3 sequence is 14 residues long. V was clipped by 5 bases and J by 3 bases, with 14 bases between them. CDR3 nucleotide sequence: TGCAGCGTTCTAGGGGCCGATATCTACAATGAGCAGTTCTTC. Translation gives CSVLGADIYNEQFF.

The chain links TRBV3-1 to TRBJ2-7; D may be TRBD1 (5 bases). The CDR3 is made up of 15 amino acids. Germline V gene data show CDR1 as LGHDT and CDR2 as YNNKEL (reference sequence). V lost 4 bases, J lost 4 bases, and 17 bases lay in between. The CDR3 DNA follows: TGTGCCAGCAGCCCTCGGACACAAAGGTGGTACGAGCAGTACTTC. As protein: CASSPRTQRWYEQYF.